This T cell receptor (beta chain) was captured in a study of HIV-infected patients and healthy controls. Whole-study findings and limits: Eight alpha and eight beta V genes differed significantly in mean usage between HIV-infected patients and controls.

The V gene lost 5 bases and the J gene lost 5 bases, with 17 bases spanning the gap. The CDR3 covers 15 residues. Germline CDR1 SGHNT, CDR2 YYREEE (reference sequence). As to this clonotype: Its cognate antigen is unknown.

The repertoire came from unfractionated whole blood and reflected all unsorted peripheral T cells. A 2.5 ml peripheral blood sample was taken for RNA. Reverse transcription used about 510 ng RNA and constant-region primers for alpha and beta. Separate chain-specific third strand synthesis with multiplexing indices produced the alpha and beta libraries. MiXCR, run by TCRdb on the 5' RACE reads, gives a single entry per CDR3 protein. This table has 5,500 to 7,000 distinct CDR3 sequences, around 25% appearing once. The V and J genes are TRBV5-4 and TRBJ2-1; perhaps TRBD1 as D (5 bases). The specimen was blood, collected before antiretroviral therapy. The clonotype was recovered from an adult with HIV infection. The DNA of the CDR3 is TGTGCCAGCAGATTAGGGGTGGTTATAGACAATGAGCAGTTCTTC. Encoded protein: CASRLGVVIDNEQFF.